The 16 T cell receptor beta chains presented below share a single source sample, sequenced in a study of CD8+ T cells in alopecia areata. TCR sequencing used cDNA made by reverse transcription of extracted RNA. Using immunoSEQ multiplex PCR, the repertoire was profiled, and TCRdb retains in-frame clones only, with some absent. The sample has around 140,000 clones, 45% to 60% seen once. The sample's treatment: oral pan-JAK inhibitor, 5-10 mg twice daily. The source material was CD8+ T cells sorted from blood, sampled at week 4, from a patient treated with tofacitinib. The receptor source for this set is a human donor with alopecia areata.

The gene calls are TRBV30 and TRBJ1-3; unclear D gene. Trimming shortened V by 0 bases and J by 1 base, and 4 bases separated the two germline ends. Germline CDR1 and CDR2: GTSNPN and SVGIG (reference sequence). The CDR3 has 13 residues. CDR3 bases: TGTGCCTGGAGTGTACGTTCTGGAAACACCATATATTTT. This sequence encodes CAWSVRSGNTIYF.

The chain couples TRBV29-1 to TRBJ2-7; perhaps D is TRBD1 or TRBD2 (5 bases each). The length of the CDR3 is 13 residues. Germline-derived CDR1 and CDR2 are SQVTM and ANQGSEA. Trimming shortened V by 5 bases and J by 2 bases, and 13 bases separated the two germline ends. For the CDR3, the DNA is TGCAGCGTTCCCGGGACCCTACCCTACGAGCAGTACTTC. It encodes CSVPGTLPYEQYF.

The rearrangement joins TRBV7-9 to TRBJ2-7, with D possibly TRBD2 on 6 matching bases. Germline V lookup: CDR1 SEHNR, CDR2 FQNEAQ (reference sequence). This CDR3 comprises 12 residues. With 5 bases removed from V and 4 bases from J, the gap between germline ends came to 9 bases. The CDR3 DNA follows: TGTGCCAGCAGCCCAGGAGGGTACGAGCAGTACTTC. The encoded protein is CASSPGGYEQYF.

This rearrangement joins TRBV4-1 to TRBJ1-1; D not certain. The V and J ends lost 4 bases and 7 bases respectively, with 13 bases between them. Germline CDR1 is MGHRA and CDR2 is YSYEKL. This CDR3 comprises 13 residues. CDR3 sequence: CASSPRTLGEAFF. The CDR3 nucleotides are TGCGCCAGCAGCCCGCGGACTCTGGGTGAAGCTTTCTTT.

The rearrangement joins TRBV4-1 to TRBJ2-6; D is perhaps TRBD1 or TRBD2 (5 bases each). Between the trimmed V and J ends, which lost 1 base and 0 bases, there was a span of 25 bases. In germline, CDR1 is MGHRA, CDR2 YSYEKL. The CDR3 consists of 22 residues. Written as DNA, the CDR3 is TGCGCCAGCAGCCAAGGACCCGACACAGGTGTGGGGAGCCACTCTGGGGCCAACGTCCTGACTTTC. Translating gives CASSQGPDTGVGSHSGANVLTF.

The chain employs TRBV6-5 and TRBJ2-4; D is tentatively TRBD1 or TRBD2 (5 bases each). CDR3 length: 12 residues. The germline CDR1 and CDR2 sequences are MNHEY and SVGAGI. Trimming removed 7 bases at V and 7 bases at J, with 11 bases between. DNA of the CDR3: TGTGCCAGCATGGGGCGCGGGAACATTCAGTACTTC. Translated: CASMGRGNIQYF.

This clone was counted a few times. This sequence joins TRBV5-6 and TRBJ2-6; a weak D match, TRBD1 (5 bases). V lost 0 bases and J lost 2, with 6 bases in between. Germline V gene data show CDR1 as SGHDT and CDR2 as YYEEEE. The CDR3 is made up of 15 amino acids. DNA of the CDR3: TGTGCCAGCAGCTTGGAGACAGCTGGGGCCAACGTCCTGACTTTC. Translated, it gives CASSLETAGANVLTF.

V gene TRBV30 combines with J gene TRBJ1-4; TRBD1 might be the D (5 bases). Trimming shortened V by 2 bases and J by 8 bases, and 15 bases separated the two germline ends. This CDR3 comprises 14 residues. Germline V gene sequence: CDR1 GTSNPN, CDR2 SVGIG (reference sequence). The CDR3 DNA is TGTGCCTGGAGTTGGGACGGGGCGGGCGAAAAACTGTTTTTT. It specifies CAWSWDGAGEKLFF.

This clone was found a few times. The chain combines TRBV29-1 with TRBJ2-1, with 11 bases identical to TRBD2. The CDR3 is 12 residues long. The V segment lost 7 bases and the J segment 7 bases; nucleotides outside the gene matches: 3. Germline CDR1 reads SQVTM; CDR2 reads ANQGSEA. DNA of the CDR3: TGCAGCGACGGACTAGCGGGTAATGAGCAGTTCTTC. Amino acids: CSDGLAGNEQFF.

This chain joins TRBV30 and TRBJ1-1; 7 bases line up with TRBD1. Germline assignment: CDR1 GTSNPN and CDR2 SVGIG (reference sequence). This CDR3 is built from 15 residues. Trimming removed 0 bases from V and 5 bases from J; junction bases left unmatched: 9. The chain's CDR3 is CAWSVREGAGTEAFF. CDR3 nucleotide sequence: TGTGCCTGGAGTGTACGCGAGGGGGCTGGGACTGAAGCTTTCTTT.

This clone was detected a few times. The chain joins TRBV6-1 to TRBJ2-1; D might be TRBD1 (6 bases). CDR3 length: 15 amino acids. V was shortened by 6 bases and J by 11 bases, with 23 bases between the two germline ends. CDR1 is MNHNS and CDR2 is SASEGT in the germline V gene. CDR3 region: CASSTPPGDITQQFF. The CDR3 nucleotides are TGTGCCAGCAGCACCCCGCCAGGGGACATTACACAGCAGTTCTTC.

The chain couples TRBV29-1 to TRBJ2-7; D unresolved. Per germline, CDR1 SQVTM and CDR2 ANQGSEA. The V end was cut by 2 bases, the J end by 0 bases, with 5 bases between. The CDR3 spans 12 residues. CDR3 bases: TGCAGCGTTGAAACAAGCTCCTACGAGCAGTACTTC. Its translation: CSVETSSYEQYF.

This chain links TRBV29-1 with TRBJ1-4, with D unresolved. The CDR3 sequence is 11 residues long. In germline, CDR1 is SQVTM, CDR2 ANQGSEA. Between the trimmed V and J ends, which lost 4 bases and 8 bases, there was a span of 8 bases. The CDR3 DNA is TGCAGCGTTGTTTCGTTCGAAAAACTGTTTTTT. It encodes CSVVSFEKLFF. Complete variable domain (other parts from reference TRBV29-1 and TRBJ1-4): SAVISQKPSRDICQRGTSLTIQCQVDSQVTMMFWYRQQPGQSLTLIATANQGSEATYESGFVIDKFPISRPNLTFSTLTVSNMSPEDSSIYLCSVVSFEKLFFGSGTQLSVL.

A few counts support this clone. This chain's CDR3 is CATSSSLAGLSEAFF. CDR3 sequence (DNA): TGTGCCACCAGCAGCTCCCTTGCGGGCCTTAGTGAAGCTTTCTTT. The chain links TRBV15 to TRBJ1-1, with unresolved D. Germline V gene sequence: CDR1 LNHNV, CDR2 YYDKDF (reference sequence). This CDR3 is built from 15 residues. V was pared by 3 bases and J by 7 bases, with 18 bases between.

This chain connects TRBV30 to TRBJ1-1; D gene uncertain. Germline CDR1 and CDR2: GTSNPN and SVGIG (reference sequence). With 2 bases removed from V and 3 bases from J, the gap between germline ends came to 7 bases. CDR3 length: 12 amino acids. The CDR3 here is CAWSLGDTEAFF. CDR3 DNA sequence: TGTGCCTGGAGTCTCGGGGACACTGAAGCTTTCTTT. Full variable domain (missing parts from reference TRBV30 and TRBJ1-1): SQTIHQWPATLVQPVGSPLSLECTVEGTSNPNLYWYRQAAGRGLQLLFYSVGIGQISSEVPQNLSASRPQDRQFILSSKKLLLSDSGFYLCAWSLGDTEAFFGQGTRLTVV.

CDR3 loop: CASSQELEGLSTEAFF. In DNA, the CDR3 is TGCGCCAGCAGCCAAGAGCTGGAGGGGTTATCGACTGAAGCTTTCTTT. The chain recombines TRBV4-3 with TRBJ1-1; D may be TRBD1 (5 bases). CDR3 length: 16 amino acids. V shed 0 bases and J shed 5 bases, with 16 bases lying between them. Germline CDR1 reads LGHNA; CDR2 reads YSLEER.